Each of the 29 T cell receptor beta chains below was sequenced from the same sample in a study of T cell changes during pregnancy in multiple sclerosis. Sequencing was performed with immunoSEQ multiplex PCR; in TCRdb, only in-frame clones are kept and a portion is missing. The sample lists some 48,000 clones; around 90% were seen once. This specimen was CD4+ T cells from peripheral blood mononuclear cells, taken after pregnancy. The receptors were sampled from a female donor in good health, enrolled as a control in a pregnancy study.

The chain couples TRBV5-1 to TRBJ1-4, with 7 positions matching TRBD1. Unmatched junction bases numbered 7, after V lost 0 bases and J lost 2 bases. This CDR3 is 17 amino acids long. In germline, CDR1 is SGHRS, CDR2 YFSETQ. CDR3 DNA: TGCGCCAGCAGCTTGGGGACAGGTCAAATTACTAATGAAAAACTGTTTTTT. The encoded protein is CASSLGTGQITNEKLFF.

The gene calls are TRBV4-1 and TRBJ2-5; 10 bases are shared with TRBD2. Germline CDR1 is MGHRA and CDR2 is YSYEKL. The CDR3 covers 15 residues. V lost 4 bases to trimming and J lost 5 bases; unmatched junction nucleotides: 7. The CDR3 coding sequence is TGCGCCAGCAGCCCGATTGGTAGCGGGAGGGAGACCCAGTACTTC. It yields the protein CASSPIGSGRETQYF.

The chain uses TRBV28 and TRBJ2-7; TRBD1 is a possible D gene (7 bases). Germline values: CDR1 MDHEN, CDR2 SYDVKM. V lost 6 bases to trimming and J lost 0 bases, with 15 bases between them. This CDR3 region has 15 residues. The CDR3 DNA reads TGTGCCAGCAGATCCCCAGGGGGGACCTCCTACGAGCAGTACTTC. As protein: CASRSPGGTSYEQYF.

The V and J genes are TRBV29-1 and TRBJ2-6; 8 nucleotides line up with TRBD2. CDR3 size: 15 residues. Germline lookup yields CDR1 SQVTM and CDR2 ANQGSEA. The junction had 4 bases not matched to a gene; V was cut back by 6 bases and J by 0 bases. The CDR3 bases are TGCAGCGTCGGGGGGGACCTCTCTGGGGCCAACGTCCTGACTTTC. Protein sequence: CSVGGDLSGANVLTF.

This chain uses TRBV28 with TRBJ1-1, with 7 positions matching TRBD1. Germline lookup yields CDR1 MDHEN and CDR2 SYDVKM. V was pared by 7 bases and J by 7 bases, with 15 bases of the junction left unmatched. This CDR3 comprises 15 residues. The CDR3 nucleotides read TGTGCCAGCATCCAAGGCGGGACAGCGATTTTTGAAGCTTTCTTT. This encodes CASIQGGTAIFEAFF.

This clone was picked up one time. This chain uses TRBV19 with TRBJ2-7; D perhaps matches TRBD2 (6 bases). The CDR3 runs to 13 residues. Germline V gene lookup returns CDR1 LNHDA and CDR2 SQIVND (reference sequence). Trimming pared 2 bases from V and 6 bases from J, leaving 11 bases between. CDR3 bases: TGTGCCAGTAGTATATCCCCCGGGGGCGAGCAGTACTTC. Its protein is CASSISPGGEQYF.

This clone appeared a single time. The chain is built from TRBV18 and TRBJ1-2; the D gene is possibly TRBD1 (5 bases). The ends were cut back, 0 bases at V and 4 bases at J, with 15 bases in the middle. Germline CDR1 is KGHSH and CDR2 is LQKENI. The CDR3 length is 16 residues. This CDR3 reads CASSPPAVRVTYGYTF. For the CDR3, the DNA is TGTGCCAGCTCACCACCGGCAGTCAGGGTGACCTATGGCTACACCTTC.

V is TRBV27 and J is TRBJ2-2, with 7 positions matching TRBD2. V was pared by 7 bases and J by 3 bases, with 8 bases of the junction left unmatched. Germline V gene data show CDR1 as MNHEY and CDR2 as SMNVEV (reference sequence). CDR3 length: 15 residues. The CDR3 loop reads CASTAGLTDTGELFF. The CDR3 DNA sequence: TGTGCCAGCACTGCGGGACTAACCGACACCGGGGAGCTGTTTTTT.

The chain recombines TRBV6-5 with TRBJ2-1, with a weak D call TRBD1 (6 bases). Looked up from germline, CDR1 is MNHEY and CDR2 is SVGAGI. The CDR3 spans 14 residues. The V end lost 2 bases, the J end lost 4 bases, and 9 bases lay between the germline ends. CDR3 loop: CASSYAGQYNEQFF. CDR3 nucleotides: TGTGCCAGCAGTTACGCCGGACAGTACAATGAGCAGTTCTTC.

This sequence joins TRBV7-2 and TRBJ2-1; 9 bases line up with TRBD1. Germline V lookup: CDR1 SGHTA, CDR2 FQGNSA. The CDR3 length is 14 residues. Germline trimming cut 5 bases from V and 9 bases from J; bases unmatched to any gene: 8. CDR3 DNA: TGTGCCAGCAGCCCCGGGACAGGGTTTACTGAGCAGTTCTTC. Its translation: CASSPGTGFTEQFF.

The chain links TRBV5-1 to TRBJ1-1, with D tentatively TRBD1 (6 bases). V lost 4 bases to trimming and J lost 8 bases, with 15 bases between them. This CDR3 is 13 amino acids long. CDR1 is SGHRS, CDR2 YFSETQ, per germline. CDR3 DNA sequence: TGCGCCAGCAGCATCGATGGACAGACCGAAGCTTTCTTT. Its protein is CASSIDGQTEAFF.

The chain has TRBV7-6 and TRBJ2-1; D might be TRBD2 (6 bases). V was shortened by 4 bases and J by 9 bases, with 13 bases between the two germline ends. Germline values: CDR1 SGHVS, CDR2 FNYEAQ. This CDR3 has 13 residues. Written as DNA, the CDR3 is TGTGCCAGCAGCTCTGCCGTGGGGGGTGAGCAGTTCTTC. Its translation is CASSSAVGGEQFF.

The rearrangement joins TRBV11-2 to TRBJ1-3; a weak D match, TRBD1 (5 bases). The CDR3 has 16 residues. Germline values: CDR1 SGHAT, CDR2 FQNNGV. V lost 2 bases to trimming and J lost 0 bases, with 11 bases between them. The CDR3, as DNA: TGTGCCAGCAGCTTATACCAGGGCTACTCTGGAAACACCATATATTTT. Translated, it gives CASSLYQGYSGNTIYF.

V and J are TRBV19 and TRBJ1-6; D remains ambiguous. With 3 bases removed from V and 7 bases from J, the gap between germline ends came to 10 bases. This CDR3 region has 14 residues. Germline values: CDR1 LNHDA, CDR2 SQIVND (reference sequence). The CDR3 spells CASSIFPENSPLHF. In DNA, the CDR3 is TGTGCCAGTAGTATTTTCCCAGAAAATTCACCCCTCCACTTT.

The chain uses TRBV18 and TRBJ1-1; tentatively, D is TRBD1 (5 bases). Germline assignment: CDR1 KGHSH and CDR2 LQKENI. The CDR3 extends over 13 amino acids. Trimming took off 5 bases at V and 1 base at J, with 8 bases between the two ends. DNA for the CDR3: TGTGCCAGCTCAGACGGACAGAACACTGAAGCTTTCTTT. Its protein product is CASSDGQNTEAFF.

V is TRBV6-6 and J is TRBJ2-7; 8 nucleotides agree with TRBD2. The CDR3 extends over 16 amino acids. The J segment lost 0 bases and the V segment lost 6 bases, leaving 10 bases of the junction unmatched. The germline V gene has CDR1 MNHNY and CDR2 SVGAGI (reference sequence). The CDR3 DNA reads as TGTGCCAGCAGGCAAGGGGGGCGGGGGGCCTCCTACGAGCAGTACTTC. It encodes CASRQGGRGASYEQYF.

The chain is built from TRBV7-9 and TRBJ1-6, with a weak D call TRBD1 (5 bases). Trimming pared 5 bases from V and 8 bases from J, leaving 13 bases between. The CDR3 extends over 14 amino acids. CDR1 is SEHNR, CDR2 FQNEAQ, per germline (reference sequence). The CDR3 nucleotides read TGTGCCAGCAGCCTCACGGGGGACGATTCACCCCTCCACTTT. Translated: CASSLTGDDSPLHF.

The V call is TRBV5-4, the J call TRBJ2-7, with D perhaps matching TRBD1 (5 bases). There are 14 residues in the CDR3. The germline CDR1 and CDR2 sequences are SGHNT and YYREEE (reference sequence). V dropped 4 bases and J dropped 6 bases, with 17 bases sitting between them. CDR3 nucleotide sequence: TGTGCCAGCAGCCGCGAACCGCTAGGGGCCGAGCAGTACTTC. Translated, it gives CASSREPLGAEQYF.

The chain combines TRBV19 with TRBJ2-1, with a tentative D call TRBD2 (7 bases). The germline V gene has CDR1 LNHDA and CDR2 SQIVND (reference sequence). The CDR3 has 16 amino acids. V dropped 5 bases and J dropped 7 bases, with 21 bases sitting between them. The CDR3 nucleotides are TGTGCCAGTAGTCACACCGAGGGGGGGGGCCAGAATGAGCAGTTCTTC. It specifies CASSHTEGGGQNEQFF. Variable domain in full (rest from reference TRBV19 and TRBJ2-1): DGGITQSPKYLFRKEGQNVTLSCEQNLNHDAMYWYRQDPGQGLRLIYYSQIVNDFQKGDIAEGYSVSREKKESFPLTVTSAQKNPTAFYLCASSHTEGGGQNEQFFGPGTRLTVL.

V is TRBV5-1 and J is TRBJ2-2; 9 bases fit TRBD2. The CDR3 sequence is 16 residues long. Germline CDR1 is SGHRS and CDR2 is YFSETQ. V trimming: 0 bases; J trimming: 4 bases; junction bases outside the gene matches: 4. The CDR3 region has the DNA TGCGCCAGCAGCTTGGTAGCGGGAGAAGGCACCGGGGAGCTGTTTTTT. It specifies CASSLVAGEGTGELFF.

This rearrangement joins TRBV7-6 to TRBJ1-3; D possibly corresponds to TRBD1 (5 bases). The germline CDR1 and CDR2 sequences are SGHVS and FNYEAQ. This CDR3 contains 17 residues. Trimming shortened V by 5 bases and J by 4 bases, and 21 bases separated the two germline ends. The DNA of the CDR3 is TGTGCCAGCAGCATCGCATTCAGGGAAGGGGCCGGAAACACCATATATTTT. Translation gives CASSIAFREGAGNTIYF.

The J gene is TRBJ1-2, the V gene TRBV28, with 8 bases aligning to TRBD1. The V segment lost 6 bases and the J segment 7 bases; nucleotides outside the gene matches: 7. The CDR3 consists of 13 residues. From germline, CDR1 is MDHEN and CDR2 SYDVKM. In nucleotides, the CDR3 is TGTGCCAGCAGACCAGGACAGGGTAGTGGCTACACCTTC. This codes for CASRPGQGSGYTF.

This clone showed up just once. The chain is built from TRBV1 and TRBJ2-7; the table's D call, TRBD2, has no DNA check behind it. TRBV1 is a recognized pseudogene. The CDR3 totals 17 residues. For the CDR3, the DNA is TGCACCAGCAGCCAAGATCTTGCAAGGGGCGGGAGAGACGAGCAGTACTTC. This sequence encodes CTSSQDLARGGRDEQYF.

Here the CDR3 reads CASSVDSGQGNTIYF. The DNA for the CDR3 is TGTGCCAGCAGCGTAGATTCAGGGCAGGGAAACACCATATATTTT. The chain uses TRBV9 and TRBJ1-3, with a weak D call TRBD1 (5 bases). This CDR3 region has 15 residues. With 0 bases removed from V and 4 bases from J, the gap between germline ends came to 11 bases. Germline assignment: CDR1 SGDLS and CDR2 YYNGEE.

The rearrangement links TRBV11-1 to TRBJ2-1; 7 nucleotides agree with TRBD2. Germline V CDR1 and CDR2: SGHAT, FQDESV (reference sequence). The CDR3 totals 15 residues. The J segment lost 3 bases and the V segment lost 3 bases, leaving 5 bases of the junction unmatched. Here the CDR3 DNA reads TGTGCCAGCAGCTTGGCGGGGGACGTCTACAATGAGCAGTTCTTC. This translates into CASSLAGDVYNEQFF.

The chain recombines TRBV19 with TRBJ1-5; tentative D call: TRBD1 (5 bases). The CDR3 has 15 residues. V was pared by 1 base and J by 2 bases, with 9 bases between. Looked up from germline, CDR1 is LNHDA and CDR2 is SQIVND (reference sequence). CDR3 nucleotide sequence: TGTGCCAGTAGTATAGTGCGGGGCGGCAATCAGCCCCAGCATTTT. Protein: CASSIVRGGNQPQHF. The full variable domain, completed using reference TRBV19 and TRBJ1-5, is DGGITQSPKYLFRKEGQNVTLSCEQNLNHDAMYWYRQDPGQGLRLIYYSQIVNDFQKGDIAEGYSVSREKKESFPLTVTSAQKNPTAFYLCASSIVRGGNQPQHFGDGTRLSIL.

V usage is TRBV15 and J usage is TRBJ2-3; TRBD2 agrees at 9 bases. The V gene's germline CDR1 is LNHNV and CDR2 YYDKDF (reference sequence). The CDR3 sequence is 15 residues long. Trimming removed 5 bases from V and 3 bases from J; junction bases left unmatched: 6. The CDR3 DNA follows: TGTGCCACCAGCGGAGCGGGGGGATGGACAGATACGCAGTATTTT. This gives the protein CATSGAGGWTDTQYF.

The V and J genes are TRBV11-2 and TRBJ2-7; 10 bases match TRBD2. The CDR3 spans 17 residues. Per the germline V gene, CDR1 is SGHAT and CDR2 is FQNNGV. The V gene end was trimmed by 7 bases and the J gene end by 5 bases; junction bases not matched to a gene: 17. The chain's CDR3 is CASTQPAGASGRNEQYF. The DNA of the CDR3 is TGTGCCAGCACCCAACCGGCCGGGGCTAGCGGGAGAAACGAGCAGTACTTC. Full variable domain (outside the CDR3, taken from reference TRBV11-2 and TRBJ2-7): EAGVAQSPRYKIIEKRQSVAFWCNPISGHATLYWYQQILGQGPKLLIQFQNNGVVDDSQLPKDRFSAERLKGVDSTLKIQPAKLEDSAVYLCASTQPAGASGRNEQYFGPGTRLTVT.

This clone occurred once. The rearrangement uses TRBV6-5 and TRBJ1-1; 7 nucleotides align to TRBD1. CDR1 and CDR2 (germline): MNHEY, SVGAGI. Trimming removed 8 bases from V and 1 base from J; junction bases left unmatched: 7. The CDR3 covers 14 residues. Here the CDR3 DNA reads TGTGCCAGCGTAGCGTGGACAGGGAACACTGAAGCTTTCTTT. This gives the protein CASVAWTGNTEAFF.